This entry lists 31 T cell receptor beta chains sequenced from one sample in a study of graft-versus-host responses after intestinal transplantation. Antigen specificity for these receptors is unknown. Only in-frame clones appear in the TCRdb table, and some are missing; sequencing was by immunoSEQ multiplex PCR. The sample lists 60,000 to 75,000 clones, 89% occurring once. The sequencing used unstimulated CD8+ T cells sorted from spleen or lymph node cells, collected before intestinal transplant. Source of these receptors: a human donor who received an intestinal transplant.

This clone has a single count. V and J are TRBV28 and TRBJ1-2, with TRBD1 identical over 7 bases. V lost 6 bases, J lost 4 bases, and 8 bases stayed unmatched. This CDR3 has 14 residues. CDR1 and CDR2 from the germline V gene are MDHEN and SYDVKM. CDR3 nucleotides: TGTGCCAGCAGCGCCACAGGGGACGGCTATGGCTACACCTTC. Its translation: CASSATGDGYGYTF.

CDR3 sequence reads: CASGQGAPGRTDTQYF. The CDR3 DNA follows: TGCGCCAGCGGACAGGGGGCTCCCGGCAGAACAGATACGCAGTATTTT. This rearrangement joins TRBV10-2 to TRBJ2-3, with TRBD1 matching over 11 bases. The CDR3 runs to 16 residues. V lost 8 bases and J lost 3; bases outside the gene matches: 10. From germline, CDR1 is WSHSY and CDR2 SAAADI.

This chain uses TRBV28 with TRBJ2-7; 9 bases are a match to TRBD1. The length of the CDR3 is 17 residues. Trimming cost V 3 bases and J 1 base; bases outside gene matches: 10. Germline assignment: CDR1 MDHEN and CDR2 SYDVKM. DNA for the CDR3: TGTGCCAGCAGTTTTGGGGCCGCCGGACAGGGGTCCTACGAGCAGTACTTC. Translating it yields CASSFGAAGQGSYEQYF.

The genes are TRBV29-1 and TRBJ2-7; 12 nucleotides agree with TRBD2. The CDR3 sequence is 14 residues long. Germline V gives CDR1 SQVTM, CDR2 ANQGSEA. V was clipped by 5 bases and J by 2 bases; unmatched bases: 4. This chain's CDR3 is CSVTSGGPTYEQYF. For the CDR3, the DNA is TGCAGCGTTACTAGCGGGGGGCCGACCTACGAGCAGTACTTC.

V is TRBV6-1 and J is TRBJ2-3; 10 bases agree with TRBD1. The CDR3 runs 15 residues. Germline values: CDR1 MNHNS, CDR2 SASEGT. V lost 1 base to trimming and J lost 4 bases; unmatched junction nucleotides: 2. CDR3 sequence: CASSEGGTGADTQYF. CDR3 coding DNA: TGTGCCAGCAGTGAAGGGGGGACAGGGGCAGATACGCAGTATTTT.

CDR3 sequence reads: CASSLSGQGRNPRPSHYGYTF. The CDR3 DNA sequence: TGTGCCAGCAGTTTATCGGGACAGGGGAGGAACCCTAGGCCGAGCCACTATGGCTACACCTTC. The rearrangement uses TRBV27 and TRBJ1-2; TRBD1 agrees at 10 bases. The ends lost 0 bases at V and 3 bases at J; junction bases unmatched: 19. Germline values: CDR1 MNHEY, CDR2 SMNVEV (reference sequence). The length of the CDR3 is 21 residues.

The genes are TRBV27 and TRBJ2-7; 7 bases agree with TRBD2. V lost 5 bases and J lost 2; bases outside the gene matches: 3. The CDR3 loop spans 13 amino acids. CDR1 is MNHEY and CDR2 is SMNVEV in the germline V gene (reference sequence). The CDR3, as DNA: TGTGCCAGCAGTCCGACTAGCACCTACGAGCAGTACTTC. This gives the protein CASSPTSTYEQYF.

The chain carries TRBV28 and TRBJ1-3, with unresolved D. Germline assignment: CDR1 MDHEN and CDR2 SYDVKM. The CDR3 runs 15 residues. V lost 2 bases and J lost 0, with 8 bases in between. CDR3 in amino acids: CASSLGTSSGNTIYF. For the CDR3, the DNA is TGTGCCAGCAGTTTAGGCACCAGCTCTGGAAACACCATATATTTT.

The chain combines TRBV5-1 with TRBJ1-2; the D gene is possibly TRBD1 (6 bases). V was pared by 3 bases and J by 5 bases, with 17 bases between. The CDR3 is 15 residues long. Germline CDR1 and CDR2: SGHRS and YFSETQ. The CDR3 here is CASSSQLDSLYGYTF. The CDR3 coding sequence is TGCGCCAGCAGCTCCCAGTTGGACAGCCTATATGGCTACACCTTC.

The chain is built from TRBV27 and TRBJ2-7, with 9 nucleotides matching TRBD1. The CDR3 covers 14 residues. V dropped 4 bases and J dropped 4; count of bases not matched to a gene: 5. Germline V gene lookup returns CDR1 MNHEY and CDR2 SMNVEV (reference sequence). As DNA, the CDR3 is TGTGCCAGCAGTTCCCGGGACAGGGCATACGAGCAGTACTTC. The encoded protein is CASSSRDRAYEQYF.

The V call is TRBV9, the J call TRBJ2-7, with a tentative D call TRBD1 (6 bases). Germline CDR1 reads SGDLS; CDR2 reads YYNGEE. V lost 4 bases and J lost 0, with 11 bases in between. This CDR3 contains 14 residues. CDR3: CASSPTDSSYEQYF. CDR3 bases: TGTGCCAGCAGCCCAACGGACAGCTCCTACGAGCAGTACTTC.

The CDR3 sequence: CASSLERVNYGYTF. The CDR3 DNA reads TGCGCCAGCAGCTTGGAGCGGGTTAACTATGGCTACACCTTC. This chain joins TRBV5-1 and TRBJ1-2; D call uncertain. The germline V gene has CDR1 SGHRS and CDR2 YFSETQ. The CDR3 is 14 amino acids. V shed 0 bases and J shed 1 base, with 7 bases lying between them.

V gene TRBV28 combines with J gene TRBJ1-1; the match to TRBD1 covers 9 bases. Trimming took 6 bases from V and 0 from J; bases not matched to a gene: 5. Germline CDR1 MDHEN, CDR2 SYDVKM. This CDR3 has 15 amino acids. CDR3 bases: TGTGCCAGCAGGGACAGGGGATCCATGAACACTGAAGCTTTCTTT. It codes for CASRDRGSMNTEAFF.

V usage is TRBV25-1 and J usage is TRBJ2-7; D remains unclear. The CDR3 runs to 11 residues. CDR1 and CDR2 from the germline V gene are MGHDK and SYGVNS. The V and J ends lost 4 bases and 3 bases respectively, with 4 bases between them. The CDR3 is CASSVNYEQYF. The CDR3 bases are TGTGCCAGCAGTGTAAACTACGAGCAGTACTTC.

The gene calls are TRBV28 and TRBJ1-6, with TRBD1 matching 7 bases. V lost 6 bases, J lost 9 bases, and 14 bases stayed unmatched. The germline V gene has CDR1 MDHEN and CDR2 SYDVKM. The CDR3 contains 16 residues. The CDR3 DNA sequence: TGTGCCAGCAGCCGCCCCGACAGGGAGTGGTTTTCACCCCTCCACTTT. Encoded protein: CASSRPDREWFSPLHF.

This clone was seen only once. This chain uses TRBV6-5 with TRBJ1-2; D is unclear. This CDR3 region has 11 residues. Germline V gene sequence: CDR1 MNHEY, CDR2 SVGAGI. Trimming took 7 bases from V and 8 from J, leaving 11 bases between them. Written as DNA, the CDR3 is TGTGCCAGCAATGAGGATTGGGGCTACACCTTC. Its protein is CASNEDWGYTF.

The chain uses TRBV15 and TRBJ1-1, with D hard to call. V was pared by 6 bases and J by 5 bases, with 10 bases between. The CDR3 length is 12 residues. Germline values: CDR1 LNHNV, CDR2 YYDKDF (reference sequence). The DNA of the CDR3 is TGTGCCACCAGTAACGAGGGAACTGAAGCTTTCTTT. It encodes CATSNEGTEAFF.

J is TRBJ2-3 and V is TRBV5-6; TRBD1 might be the D (5 bases). Germline CDR1 SGHDT, CDR2 YYEEEE. With 2 bases removed from V and 8 bases from J, the gap between germline ends came to 6 bases. This CDR3 is 11 amino acids long. The CDR3 here is CASSFRGTQYF. DNA for the CDR3: TGTGCCAGCAGCTTTAGGGGTACGCAGTATTTT.

This clone has a handful of counts. V is TRBV12-2 and J is TRBJ2-7; the tabulated D call, TRBD2, remains unverified against the DNA. TRBV12-2 is tagged as a pseudogene. The CDR3 consists of 16 residues. Here the CDR3 reads CASRLAPERAPYEQYF. CDR3 DNA sequence: TGTGCAAGTCGCTTAGCGCCGGAGCGGGCCCCCTACGAGCAGTACTTC.

This rearrangement joins TRBV9 to TRBJ1-4, with D unresolved. CDR1 is SGDLS, CDR2 YYNGEE, per germline. With 2 bases removed from V and 0 bases from J, the gap between germline ends came to 5 bases. The CDR3 is 14 residues long. This chain's CDR3 is CASSVSSTNEKLFF. The CDR3 DNA reads as TGTGCCAGCAGCGTGAGTTCAACTAATGAAAAACTGTTTTTT.

The V gene is TRBV7-8, the J gene TRBJ2-1; 8 nucleotides agree with TRBD2. The CDR3 extends over 15 amino acids. Trimming removed 1 base from V and 4 bases from J; junction bases left unmatched: 3. CDR1 and CDR2 from the germline V gene are SGHVS and FQNEAQ. CDR3 in DNA: TGTGCCAGCAGCTTAGTTAGCGGGGCGTACAATGAGCAGTTCTTC. It specifies CASSLVSGAYNEQFF.

The genes are TRBV5-1 and TRBJ2-1; TRBD2 agrees at 7 bases. CDR3 length: 14 amino acids. Per germline, CDR1 SGHRS and CDR2 YFSETQ. V lost 4 bases, J lost 8 bases, and 9 bases stayed unmatched. CDR3 sequence: CASSREDQFDEQFF. Written as DNA, the CDR3 is TGCGCCAGCAGCCGGGAGGATCAATTCGATGAGCAGTTCTTC.

CDR3 protein: CASKLGQGEGGELFF. The CDR3 bases are TGTGCCAGCAAATTAGGACAGGGTGAAGGCGGGGAGCTGTTTTTT. The chain is built from TRBV6-1 and TRBJ2-2, with 8 bases lining up with TRBD1. V gave up 7 bases and J gave up 7 bases; unmatched junction bases: 11. The CDR3 covers 15 residues. Germline V gene data show CDR1 as MNHNS and CDR2 as SASEGT.

The chain couples TRBV25-1 to TRBJ2-2; 9 bases map to TRBD2. The V gene end was trimmed by 8 bases and the J gene end by 6 bases; junction bases not matched to a gene: 16. CDR1 MGHDK and CDR2 SYGVNS come from the germline V gene. The CDR3 has 17 amino acids. In nucleotides, the CDR3 is TGTGCCAGCGCGAGTCAGGAGTGGCGGGAGGGCGCCGGGGAGCTGTTTTTT. It codes for CASASQEWREGAGELFF. Filled out from reference TRBV25-1 and TRBJ2-2, the complete variable domain reads EADIYQTPRYLVIGTGKKITLECSQTMGHDKMYWYQQDPGMELHLIHYSYGVNSTEKGDLSSESTVSRIRTEHFPLTLESARPSHTSQYLCASASQEWREGAGELFFGEGSRLTVL.

The chain is built from TRBV10-2 and TRBJ1-1; perhaps TRBD1 as D (5 bases). V was clipped by 4 bases and J by 4 bases, with 13 bases between them. Germline CDR1 and CDR2: WSHSY and SAAADI. This CDR3 contains 14 residues. The CDR3 is CASSGRGEGTEAFF. CDR3 coding DNA: TGCGCCAGCAGTGGTCGGGGGGAAGGCACTGAAGCTTTCTTT.

The chain recombines TRBV29-1 with TRBJ1-1, with a tentative D call TRBD1 (5 bases). Germline CDR1 and CDR2: SQVTM and ANQGSEA. CDR3 length: 13 residues. V dropped 3 bases and J dropped 0 bases, with 8 bases sitting between them. This CDR3 is CSVERGVNTEAFF. CDR3 sequence (DNA): TGCAGCGTTGAGCGGGGGGTGAACACTGAAGCTTTCTTT.

The chain joins TRBV27 to TRBJ2-1; D is uncertain. This CDR3 has 12 amino acids. Germline CDR1 reads MNHEY; CDR2 reads SMNVEV (reference sequence). Trimming shortened V by 2 bases and J by 9 bases, and 8 bases separated the two germline ends. The CDR3 loop reads CASSLTRSEQFF. CDR3 in DNA: TGTGCCAGCAGTTTAACAAGGAGTGAGCAGTTCTTC.

J is TRBJ2-1 and V is TRBV2; the D gene is possibly TRBD1 (5 bases). Trimming removed 3 bases at V and 5 bases at J, with 14 bases between. The CDR3 is 15 residues long. CDR1 is SNHLY and CDR2 is FYNNEI in the germline V gene. The CDR3 DNA sequence: TGTGCCAGCAGTGAGGAAGGGTGGGGCAACAATGAGCAGTTCTTC. Translation gives CASSEEGWGNNEQFF.

The chain recombines TRBV5-1 with TRBJ2-1; 7 positions agree with TRBD2. Germline V CDR1 and CDR2: SGHRS, YFSETQ. Trimming took 7 bases from V and 0 from J; bases not matched to a gene: 16. There are 18 residues in the CDR3. The CDR3 sequence: CASRGYPVGGGSYNEQFF. The CDR3 DNA reads as TGCGCCAGCCGGGGGTACCCCGTGGGGGGGGGCTCCTACAATGAGCAGTTCTTC.

The V call is TRBV10-3, the J call TRBJ1-1, with 10 nucleotides matching TRBD1. Germline CDR1 reads ENHRY; CDR2 reads SYGVKD. The length of the CDR3 is 11 residues. J lost 11 bases, V lost 4 bases, and 1 base had no gene match. CDR3 in amino acids: CAISGGQGAFF. CDR3 nucleotides: TGTGCCATCAGTGGGGGACAGGGGGCTTTCTTT.

The J gene is TRBJ2-5, the V gene TRBV7-9; D unresolved. The CDR3 is made up of 15 amino acids. Germline V lookup: CDR1 SEHNR, CDR2 FQNEAQ (reference sequence). Trimming shortened V by 1 base and J by 1 base, and 10 bases separated the two germline ends. DNA of the CDR3: TGTGCCAGCAGCTTAGTAGTTACCGGCCAAGAGACCCAGTACTTC. Protein: CASSLVVTGQETQYF.